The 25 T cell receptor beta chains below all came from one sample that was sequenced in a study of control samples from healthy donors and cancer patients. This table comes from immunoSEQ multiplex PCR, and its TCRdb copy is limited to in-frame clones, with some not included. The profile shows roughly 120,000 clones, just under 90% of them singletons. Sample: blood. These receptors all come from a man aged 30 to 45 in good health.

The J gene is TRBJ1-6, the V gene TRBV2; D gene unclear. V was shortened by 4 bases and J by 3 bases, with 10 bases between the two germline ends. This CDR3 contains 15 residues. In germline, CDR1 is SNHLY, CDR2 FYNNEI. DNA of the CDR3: TGTGCCAGCAGTGTCGGACCGTTCTATAATTCACCCCTCCACTTT. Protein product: CASSVGPFYNSPLHF. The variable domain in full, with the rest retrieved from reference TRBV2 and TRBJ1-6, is EPEVTQTPSHQVTQMGQEVILRCVPISNHLYFYWYRQILGQKVEFLVSFYNNEISEKSEIFDDQFSVERPDGSNFTLKIRSTKLEDSAMYFCASSVGPFYNSPLHFGNGTRLTVT.

DNA of the CDR3: TGTGCCAGCAGCCCAAGCGAAGGGGTCGGAGAGACCCAGTACTTC. This gives the protein CASSPSEGVGETQYF. The chain carries TRBV3-1 (or the pseudogene TRBV3-2) and TRBJ2-5; a possible D gene is TRBD1 (5 bases). CDR3 length: 15 residues. The germline V and J ends were trimmed by 4 bases and 4 bases, with 16 bases remaining between them. Germline loops: CDR1 LGHDT, CDR2 YNNKEL (reference sequence).

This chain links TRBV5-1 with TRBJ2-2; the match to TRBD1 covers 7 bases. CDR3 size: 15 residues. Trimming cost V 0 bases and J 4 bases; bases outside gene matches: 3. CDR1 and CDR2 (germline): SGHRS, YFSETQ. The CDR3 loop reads CASSLEGASTGELFF. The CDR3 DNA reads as TGCGCCAGCAGCTTGGAGGGGGCGAGCACCGGGGAGCTGTTTTTT.

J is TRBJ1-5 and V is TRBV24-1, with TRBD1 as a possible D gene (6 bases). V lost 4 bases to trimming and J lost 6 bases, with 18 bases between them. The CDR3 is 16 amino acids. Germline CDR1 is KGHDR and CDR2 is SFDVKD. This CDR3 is CATSDGAEGVGQPQHF. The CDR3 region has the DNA TGTGCCACCAGTGACGGGGCCGAGGGGGTTGGTCAGCCCCAGCATTTT.

The CDR3 nucleotides are TGTGCCAGCAATCCTCTTCTAGCCAAAAACATTCAGTACTTC. Its protein is CASNPLLAKNIQYF. V is TRBV27 and J is TRBJ2-4; D call uncertain. V dropped 7 bases and J dropped 0 bases, with 10 bases sitting between them. This CDR3 comprises 14 residues. Germline lookup yields CDR1 MNHEY and CDR2 SMNVEV (reference sequence).

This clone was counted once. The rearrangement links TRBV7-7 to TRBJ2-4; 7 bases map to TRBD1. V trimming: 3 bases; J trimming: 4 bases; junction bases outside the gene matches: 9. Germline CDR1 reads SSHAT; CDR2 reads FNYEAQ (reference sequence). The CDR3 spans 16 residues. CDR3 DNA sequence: TGTGCCAGCAGCTTCTTTGTGGTGGACAGGAAAAACATTCAGTACTTC. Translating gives CASSFFVVDRKNIQYF.

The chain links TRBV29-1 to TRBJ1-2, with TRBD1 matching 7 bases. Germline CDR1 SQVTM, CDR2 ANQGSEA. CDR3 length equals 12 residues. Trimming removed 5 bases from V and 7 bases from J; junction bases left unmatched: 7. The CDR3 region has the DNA TGCAGCGTTTTGTACAGGGGTTCTGGCTACACCTTC. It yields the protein CSVLYRGSGYTF.

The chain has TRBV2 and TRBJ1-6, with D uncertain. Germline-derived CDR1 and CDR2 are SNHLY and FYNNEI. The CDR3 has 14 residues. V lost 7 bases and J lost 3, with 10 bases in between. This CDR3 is CASTPRGYNSPLHF. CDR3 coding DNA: TGTGCCAGCACCCCCCGCGGCTATAATTCACCCCTCCACTTT.

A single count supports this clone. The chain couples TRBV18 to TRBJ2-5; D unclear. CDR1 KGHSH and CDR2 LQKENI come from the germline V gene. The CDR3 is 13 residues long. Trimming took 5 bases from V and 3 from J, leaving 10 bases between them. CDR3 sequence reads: CASSGLREETQYF. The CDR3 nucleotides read TGTGCCAGCTCAGGGCTAAGAGAAGAGACCCAGTACTTC. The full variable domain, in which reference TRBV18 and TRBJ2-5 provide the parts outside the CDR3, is NAGVMQNPRHLVRRRGQEARLRCSPMKGHSHVYWYRQLPEEGLKFMVYLQKENIIDESGMPKERFSAEFPKEGPSILRIQQVVRGDSAAYFCASSGLREETQYFGPGTRLLVL.

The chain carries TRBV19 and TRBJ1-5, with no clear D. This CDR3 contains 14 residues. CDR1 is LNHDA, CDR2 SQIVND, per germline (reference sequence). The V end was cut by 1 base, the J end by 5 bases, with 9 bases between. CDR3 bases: TGTGCCAGTAGTATAGCGGCTGTCTATCAGCCCCAGCATTTT. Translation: CASSIAAVYQPQHF. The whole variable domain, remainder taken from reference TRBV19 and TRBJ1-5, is DGGITQSPKYLFRKEGQNVTLSCEQNLNHDAMYWYRQDPGQGLRLIYYSQIVNDFQKGDIAEGYSVSREKKESFPLTVTSAQKNPTAFYLCASSIAAVYQPQHFGDGTRLSIL.

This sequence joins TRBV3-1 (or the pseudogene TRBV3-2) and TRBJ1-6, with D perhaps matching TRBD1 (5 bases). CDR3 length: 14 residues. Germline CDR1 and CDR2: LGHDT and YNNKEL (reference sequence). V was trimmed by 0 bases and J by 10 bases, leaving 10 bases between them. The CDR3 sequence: CASSQDEGNSPLHF. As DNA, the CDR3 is TGTGCCAGCAGCCAAGATGAGGGGAACTCACCCCTCCACTTT.

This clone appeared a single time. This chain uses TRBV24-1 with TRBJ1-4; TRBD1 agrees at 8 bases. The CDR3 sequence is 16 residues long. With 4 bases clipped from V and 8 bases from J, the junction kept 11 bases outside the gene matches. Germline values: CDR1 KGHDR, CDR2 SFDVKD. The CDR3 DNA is TGTGCCACCAGTGAGGGGCCAAGGACAGGGAGGGAAAAACTGTTTTTT. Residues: CATSEGPRTGREKLFF.

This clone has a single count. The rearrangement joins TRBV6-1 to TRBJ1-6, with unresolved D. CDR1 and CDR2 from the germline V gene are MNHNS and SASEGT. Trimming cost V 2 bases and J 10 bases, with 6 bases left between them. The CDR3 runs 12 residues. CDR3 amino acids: CASSEIGSPLHF. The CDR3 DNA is TGTGCCAGCAGTGAAATCGGGTCACCCCTCCACTTT.

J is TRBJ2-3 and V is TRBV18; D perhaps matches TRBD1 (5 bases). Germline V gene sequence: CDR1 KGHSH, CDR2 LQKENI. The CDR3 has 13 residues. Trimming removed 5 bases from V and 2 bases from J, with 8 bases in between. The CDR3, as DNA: TGTGCCAGCTCAATAGGACACACAGATACGCAGTATTTT. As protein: CASSIGHTDTQYF.

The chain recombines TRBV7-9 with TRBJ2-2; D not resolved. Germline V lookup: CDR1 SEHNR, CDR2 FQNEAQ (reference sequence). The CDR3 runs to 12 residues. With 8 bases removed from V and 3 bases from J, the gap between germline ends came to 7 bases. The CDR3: CASGTYTGELFF. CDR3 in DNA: TGTGCCAGCGGTACTTACACCGGGGAGCTGTTTTTT.

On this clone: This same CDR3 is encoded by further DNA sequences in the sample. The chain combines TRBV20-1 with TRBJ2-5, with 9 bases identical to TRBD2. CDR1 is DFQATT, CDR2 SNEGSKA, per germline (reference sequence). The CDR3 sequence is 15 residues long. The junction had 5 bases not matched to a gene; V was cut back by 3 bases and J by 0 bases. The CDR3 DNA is TGCAGTGCTAGTCCAAGCGGGGGGTACCAAGAGACCCAGTACTTC. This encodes CSASPSGGYQETQYF.

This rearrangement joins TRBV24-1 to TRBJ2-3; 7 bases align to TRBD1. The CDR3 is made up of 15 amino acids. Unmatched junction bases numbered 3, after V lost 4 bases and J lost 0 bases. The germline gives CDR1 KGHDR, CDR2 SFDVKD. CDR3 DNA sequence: TGTGCCACCAGTGACCCGGGACAGAGCACAGATACGCAGTATTTT. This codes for CATSDPGQSTDTQYF.

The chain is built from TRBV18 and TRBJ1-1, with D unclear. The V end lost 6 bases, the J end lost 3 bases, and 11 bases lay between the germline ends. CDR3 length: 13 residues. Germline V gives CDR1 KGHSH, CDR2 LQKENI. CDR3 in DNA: TGTGCCAGCTCGGGTTCGGGTGACACTGAAGCTTTCTTT. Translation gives CASSGSGDTEAFF.

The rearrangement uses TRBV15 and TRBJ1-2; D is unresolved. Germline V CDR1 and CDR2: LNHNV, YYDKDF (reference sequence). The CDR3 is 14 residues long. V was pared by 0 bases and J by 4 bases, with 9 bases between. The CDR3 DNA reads TGTGCCACCAGCAGAGAAGGCGGAGGCTATGGCTACACCTTC. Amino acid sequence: CATSREGGGYGYTF.

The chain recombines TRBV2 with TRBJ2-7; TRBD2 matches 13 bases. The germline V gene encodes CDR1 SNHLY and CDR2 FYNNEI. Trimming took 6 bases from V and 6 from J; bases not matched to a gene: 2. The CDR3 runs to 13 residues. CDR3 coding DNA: TGTGCCAGCAGGAGACTAGCGGGGGGCGAGCAGTACGTC. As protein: CASRRLAGGEQYV.

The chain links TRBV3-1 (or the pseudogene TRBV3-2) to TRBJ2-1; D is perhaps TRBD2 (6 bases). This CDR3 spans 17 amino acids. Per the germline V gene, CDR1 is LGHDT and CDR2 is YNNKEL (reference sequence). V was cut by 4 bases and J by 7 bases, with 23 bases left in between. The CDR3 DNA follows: TGTGCCAGCAGCCGCCCCCCAGCAGGACTAATAAGAAATGAGCAGTTCTTC. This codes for CASSRPPAGLIRNEQFF.

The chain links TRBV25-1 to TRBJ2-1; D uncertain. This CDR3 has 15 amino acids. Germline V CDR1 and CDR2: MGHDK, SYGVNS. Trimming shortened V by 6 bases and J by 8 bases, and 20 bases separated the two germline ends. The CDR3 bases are TGTGCCAGCAGCGCTACGAGCCCGAGGCCCTATGAGCAGTTCTTC. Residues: CASSATSPRPYEQFF.

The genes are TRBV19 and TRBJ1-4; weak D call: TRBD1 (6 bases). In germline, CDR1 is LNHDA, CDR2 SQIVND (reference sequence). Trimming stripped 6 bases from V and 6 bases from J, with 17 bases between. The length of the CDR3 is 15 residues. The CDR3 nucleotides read TGTGCCAGTAGCCTACAGGGAGGTGTGGATGAAAAACTGTTTTTT. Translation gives CASSLQGGVDEKLFF.

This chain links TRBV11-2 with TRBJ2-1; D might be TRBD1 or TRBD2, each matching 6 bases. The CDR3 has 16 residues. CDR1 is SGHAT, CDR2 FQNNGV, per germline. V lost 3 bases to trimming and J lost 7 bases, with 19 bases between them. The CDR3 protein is CASSFNRGLGVNEQFF. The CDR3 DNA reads TGTGCCAGCAGCTTCAACCGGGGGCTAGGGGTGAATGAGCAGTTCTTC.

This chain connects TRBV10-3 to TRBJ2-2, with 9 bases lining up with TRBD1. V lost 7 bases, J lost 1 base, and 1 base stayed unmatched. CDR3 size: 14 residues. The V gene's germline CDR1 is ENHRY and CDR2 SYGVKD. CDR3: CAIKGQGNTGELFF. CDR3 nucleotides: TGTGCCATCAAGGGACAGGGGAACACCGGGGAGCTGTTTTTT.